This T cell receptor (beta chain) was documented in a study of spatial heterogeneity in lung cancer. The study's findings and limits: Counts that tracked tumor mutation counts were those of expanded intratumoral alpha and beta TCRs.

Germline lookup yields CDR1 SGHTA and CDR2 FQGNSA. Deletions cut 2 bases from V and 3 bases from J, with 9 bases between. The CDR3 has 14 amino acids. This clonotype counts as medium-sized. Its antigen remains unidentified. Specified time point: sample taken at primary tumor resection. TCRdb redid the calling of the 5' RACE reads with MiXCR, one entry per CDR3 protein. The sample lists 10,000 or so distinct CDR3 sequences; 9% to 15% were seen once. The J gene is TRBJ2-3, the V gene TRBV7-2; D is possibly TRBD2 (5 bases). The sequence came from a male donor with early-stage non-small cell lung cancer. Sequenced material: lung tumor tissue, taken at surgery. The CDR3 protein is CASSLSRGTDTQYF. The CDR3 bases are TGTGCCAGCAGCTTAAGCCGGGGAACAGATACGCAGTATTTT.